A selection of T cell receptor beta chains follows, all from one sample in a study of blood T cell repertoires in COVID-19. Measured with immunoSEQ multiplex PCR; TCRdb has only the in-frame clones, and not every one. Found here are 190,000 or so clones, approximately 80% of them singletons; the top ten hold about 0.95%. The sample consisted of peripheral blood. These receptors were obtained from a man in his fifties or sixties with COVID-19, enrolled during active disease. Both conserved end residues are part of each CDR3. The D gene is left open where the match is weak. Clone sizes are given selectively: once, few, many, or a class where the clone is expanded.

j_call d_call v_call clone_size cdr3_aa cdr3_nt
TRBJ1-1 NA TRBV14 NA CASSQDRTLEAFF TGTGCCAGCAGCCAAGATCGCACTCTTGAAGCTTTCTTT
TRBJ2-1 TRBD1 TRBV18 NA CASSRGQGDEQFF TGTGCCAGCTCGAGAGGACAGGGGGATGAGCAGTTCTTC
TRBJ1-1 TRBD1 TRBV5-1 NA CASSLEDLGRGISEAFF TGCGCCAGCAGCTTGGAGGACCTGGGCAGGGGGATCTCTGAAGCTTTCTTT
TRBJ1-3 NA TRBV2 NA CASSENGENTIYF TGTGCCAGCAGTGAAAATGGGGAGAACACCATATATTTT
TRBJ2-3 TRBD1 TRBV11-3 NA CASSLGQGSTDTQYF TGTGCCAGCAGCCTGGGACAGGGGAGCACAGATACGCAGTATTTT
TRBJ2-7 TRBD1 TRBV5-1 NA CASSFSGGMYEQYF TGCGCCAGCAGCTTCTCAGGGGGCATGTACGAGCAGTACTTC
TRBJ1-1 NA TRBV27 once CASRGAGTEAFF TGTGCCAGCCGGGGGGCGGGTACTGAAGCTTTCTTT
TRBJ2-1 TRBD2 TRBV2 NA CASSAGLAITNEQFF TGTGCCAGCAGCGCGGGACTAGCGATTACTAATGAGCAGTTCTTC
TRBJ1-2 NA TRBV30 NA CAWSVQLVSSYGYTF TGTGCCTGGAGTGTACAACTGGTTAGCTCCTATGGCTACACCTTC
TRBJ1-4 TRBD1 TRBV3-1/TRBV3-2 NA CASTGWDSLNEKLFF TGTGCCAGCACCGGTTGGGACAGCCTTAATGAAAAACTGTTTTTT
TRBJ1-1 TRBD1 TRBV19 NA CASMKDRVALNEAFF TGTGCCAGTATGAAAGACAGGGTGGCCCTTAATGAAGCTTTCTTT
TRBJ2-3 NA TRBV30 NA CAWTRGLNTDTQYF TGTGCCTGGACAAGGGGGTTAAACACAGATACGCAGTATTTT
TRBJ2-1 TRBD2 TRBV14 NA CASSQGLAGGPGGFEQFF TGTGCCAGCAGCCAAGGACTAGCGGGAGGACCCGGGGGGTTTGAGCAGTTCTTC
TRBJ1-1 TRBD1 TRBV27 NA CASRGQGAIGTEAFF TGTGCCAGCAGGGGACAGGGGGCGATCGGCACTGAAGCTTTCTTT
TRBJ1-2 TRBD1 TRBV27 NA CASSFLGTEADGYTF TGTGCCAGCAGTTTTCTCGGGACAGAGGCGGATGGCTACACCTTC
TRBJ1-2 NA TRBV28 few CASRVQNYGYTF TGTGCCAGCAGGGTACAGAACTATGGCTACACCTTC
TRBJ1-5 TRBD1 TRBV4-2 NA CASSSRQGADQPQHF TGTGCCAGCAGCTCTCGACAGGGGGCGGATCAGCCCCAGCATTTT
TRBJ1-1 NA TRBV7-8 NA CASSLDVRGTEAFF TGTGCCAGCAGCTTAGATGTAAGGGGCACTGAAGCTTTCTTT
TRBJ2-1 TRBD2 TRBV19 NA CASSLIQRDINEQFF TGTGCCAGTAGTTTGATCCAGCGGGATATCAATGAGCAGTTCTTC
TRBJ1-1 TRBD1 TRBV5-4 NA CASSLTAQGAEAFF TGTGCCAGCAGCTTGACAGCCCAGGGGGCTGAAGCTTTCTTT
TRBJ2-2 NA TRBV3-1/TRBV3-2 once CASSRLGGNTGELFF TGTGCCAGCAGCCGTCTCGGGGGGAACACCGGGGAGCTGTTTTTT
TRBJ1-5 TRBD1 TRBV28 NA CASSSGTGHNQPQHF TGTGCCAGCAGCTCCGGGACAGGTCACAATCAGCCCCAGCATTTT
TRBJ1-1 NA TRBV18 once CASSPGAQTEAFF TGTGCCAGCTCACCGGGGGCCCAAACTGAAGCTTTCTTT
TRBJ2-3 NA TRBV10-3 NA CAASVAVRDTQYF TGTGCCGCCTCGGTAGCGGTCCGGGATACGCAGTATTTT
TRBJ2-3 TRBD2 TRBV23-1 NA CASSQSRRTSGRSGRMSTDTQYF TGCGCCAGCAGTCAATCGAGGAGGACTAGCGGGAGGAGCGGGAGGATGAGCACAGATACGCAGTATTTT
TRBJ2-3 NA TRBV3-1/TRBV3-2 NA CASSVDITSTDTQYF TGTGCCAGCAGTGTGGACATTACTAGCACAGATACGCAGTATTTT
TRBJ2-2 TRBD1 TRBV11-2 NA CASSFTSTGGRNTGELFF TGTGCCAGCAGTTTTACCAGTACAGGGGGTAGGAACACCGGGGAGCTGTTTTTT
TRBJ2-5 NA TRBV7-2 NA CASSPNRGGETQYF TGTGCCAGCAGCCCGAACAGGGGAGGAGAGACCCAGTACTTC
TRBJ1-2 NA TRBV15 NA CATSRDSGSYGYTF TGTGCCACCAGCAGAGATAGTGGTTCCTATGGCTACACCTTC
TRBJ1-5 TRBD1 TRBV3-1/TRBV3-2 NA CASSQSGTGVNQPQHF TGTGCCAGCAGCCAAAGCGGGACAGGAGTCAATCAGCCCCAGCATTTT
TRBJ1-2 NA TRBV7-2 NA CASLEADRSNTF TGTGCCAGCCTAGAGGCCGACAGGTCAAACACCTTC
TRBJ1-1 NA TRBV28 NA CASSLSSETEAFF TGTGCCAGCAGTTTATCCAGCGAAACTGAAGCTTTCTTT
TRBJ1-4 NA TRBV5-1 NA CASANTSPNEKLFF TGCGCCAGCGCAAACACCTCCCCCAATGAAAAACTGTTTTTT
TRBJ1-2 NA TRBV28 NA CATHRVGYTF TGTGCCACCCACAGGGTGGGCTACACCTTC
TRBJ1-6 TRBD1 TRBV20-1 NA CSAGDRAPLHF TGCAGTGCTGGGGACAGGGCGCCCCTCCACTTT
TRBJ1-1 NA TRBV12-3/TRBV12-4 NA CASSWRAGAFF TGTGCCAGCAGTTGGCGGGCCGGAGCTTTCTTT
TRBJ1-2 NA TRBV4-3 NA CASISWGERGYTF TGCGCCAGCATCTCATGGGGGGAGAGAGGCTACACCTTC
TRBJ2-3 NA TRBV5-1 NA CASSLQGDTQYF TGCGCCAGCAGCTTGCAGGGTGATACGCAGTATTTT
TRBJ1-2 TRBD1 TRBV10-3 few CAISLMTTGGALSGYTF TGTGCCATCAGTCTTATGACGACAGGGGGCGCATTGAGCGGCTACACCTTC
TRBJ2-3 TRBD1 TRBV28 NA CASRTGGWTDTQYF TGTGCCAGCAGGACAGGGGGCTGGACAGATACGCAGTATTTT
TRBJ2-1 TRBD1 TRBV5-6 NA CASSSSGQGDYNEQFF TGTGCCAGCAGCTCCTCGGGACAGGGGGACTACAATGAGCAGTTCTTC
TRBJ1-1 NA TRBV4-1 once CASSTRGTEAFF TGCGCCAGCTCAACTCGAGGCACTGAAGCTTTCTTT
TRBJ1-1 NA TRBV5-5 NA CASSRNPRGNTEAFF TGTGCCAGCAGCCGAAACCCCAGAGGGAACACTGAAGCTTTCTTT
TRBJ2-7 TRBD2 TRBV5-8 once CASSLGLAGDEQYF TGTGCCAGCAGCTTGGGGCTAGCGGGAGACGAGCAGTACTTC
TRBJ2-7 TRBD2 TRBV5-5 NA CASSPLAGAYEQYF TGTGCCAGCAGCCCTCTAGCGGGAGCCTACGAGCAGTACTTC
TRBJ2-5 TRBD2 TRBV3-1/TRBV3-2 NA CASSQASGRGETQYF TGTGCCAGCAGCCAGGCTAGCGGGAGAGGGGAGACCCAGTACTTC
TRBJ1-3 NA TRBV7-2 NA CASSLARGLGNTIYF TGTGCCAGCAGCTTAGCGCGAGGGCTAGGAAACACCATATATTTT
TRBJ1-3 NA TRBV30 few CAWSALGNSGNTIYF TGTGCCTGGAGCGCCCTGGGCAACTCTGGAAACACCATATATTTT
TRBJ1-2 NA TRBV18 NA CASSPSGGTSYGYTF TGTGCCAGCTCACCTTCCGGAGGGACCAGCTATGGCTACACCTTC
TRBJ2-1 TRBD1 TRBV18 NA CASSPLQGVEQFF TGTGCCAGCTCACCATTACAGGGGGTCGAGCAGTTCTTC
TRBJ2-7 TRBD1 TRBV18 NA CASSRPGQGHEQYF TGTGCCAGCTCACGTCCGGGACAGGGGCACGAGCAGTACTTC
TRBJ1-1 NA TRBV6-6 once CASLWGGANTEAFF TGTGCCAGCCTCTGGGGGGGGGCGAACACTGAAGCTTTCTTT
TRBJ2-3 TRBD2 TRBV5-8 NA CASSHGGTSGPTDTQYF TGTGCCAGCAGCCATGGGGGGACTAGCGGACCCACAGATACGCAGTATTTT
TRBJ1-1 TRBD1 TRBV7-3 few CASSLGGQGRPFF TGTGCCAGCAGCTTAGGGGGACAGGGGAGGCCTTTCTTT